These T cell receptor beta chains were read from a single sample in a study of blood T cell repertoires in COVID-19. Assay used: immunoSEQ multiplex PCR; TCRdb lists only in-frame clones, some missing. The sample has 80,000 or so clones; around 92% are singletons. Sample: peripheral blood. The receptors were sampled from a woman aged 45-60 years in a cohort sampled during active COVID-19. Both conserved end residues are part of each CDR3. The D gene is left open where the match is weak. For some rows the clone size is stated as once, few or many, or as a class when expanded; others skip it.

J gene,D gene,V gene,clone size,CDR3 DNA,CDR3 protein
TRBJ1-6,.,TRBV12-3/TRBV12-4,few,TGTGCCAGCACCCTACAGGGAAATTCACCCCTCCACTTT,CASTLQGNSPLHF
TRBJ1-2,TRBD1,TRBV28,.,TGTGCCAGCAGTTTAAGGGACAGGGCGGCGGGCTACACCTTC,CASSLRDRAAGYTF
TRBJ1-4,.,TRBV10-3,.,TGTGCCATCAGTGAACAGGGATCAGGAGAAAAACTGTTTTTT,CAISEQGSGEKLFF
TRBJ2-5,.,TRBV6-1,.,TGTGCCAGCAGTGATCCCCGAGGGTTTTCAGAGACCCAGTACTTC,CASSDPRGFSETQYF
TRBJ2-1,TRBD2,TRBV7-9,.,TGTGCCAGCAGCCCCCCTCGCGGGAGCTCGAGTGAGCAGTTCTTC,CASSPPRGSSSEQFF
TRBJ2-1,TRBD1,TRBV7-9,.,TGTGCCAGCAGCTGGGGTGGTGGGACAGCAGGTGGTGAGCAGTTCTTC,CASSWGGGTAGGEQFF
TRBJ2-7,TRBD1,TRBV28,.,TGTGCCAGCAGCACGCCCGGGACAGGGGGCTACGAGCAGTACTTC,CASSTPGTGGYEQYF
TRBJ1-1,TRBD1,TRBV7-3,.,TGTGCCAGCAGCTACGGGACAGCGAACACTGAAGCTTTCTTT,CASSYGTANTEAFF
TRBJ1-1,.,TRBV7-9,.,TGTGCCAGCAGACACACGCGCAGTATCGGGGGTGGCACTGAAGCTTTCTTT,CASRHTRSIGGGTEAFF
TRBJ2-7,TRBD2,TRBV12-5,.,TGTGCTAGTGTTCCTACTAGCGGGGTAACCTACGAGCAGTACTTC,CASVPTSGVTYEQYF
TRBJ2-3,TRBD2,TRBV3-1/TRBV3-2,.,TGTGCCAGCAGCCAATACGCGGGGGGGATCACAGATACGCAGTATTTT,CASSQYAGGITDTQYF
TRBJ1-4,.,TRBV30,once,TGTGCCTGGAGTGACGGGACTGCTAATGAAAAACTGTTTTTT,CAWSDGTANEKLFF
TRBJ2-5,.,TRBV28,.,TGTGCCAGCAGCACCCTCATGGGCGTCAGTGGCCTTGGGGAGACCCAGTACTTC,CASSTLMGVSGLGETQYF
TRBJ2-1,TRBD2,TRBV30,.,TGTGCCTGGAGTGTACTGAGGACTAGCGGGGGGAACAATGAGCAGTTCTTC,CAWSVLRTSGGNNEQFF
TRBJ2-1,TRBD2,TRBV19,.,TGTGCCAGTAGTACCAGGACTAGCGCAGGTGAGCAGTTCTTC,CASSTRTSAGEQFF
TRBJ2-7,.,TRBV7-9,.,TGTGCCAGCAGCTTAGGGCGAGGGTCCAGGTCGCATCAGTACTTC,CASSLGRGSRSHQYF
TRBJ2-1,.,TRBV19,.,TGTGCCAGTAGTATAGAGGAGGGTTCCTACAATGAGCAGTTCTTC,CASSIEEGSYNEQFF
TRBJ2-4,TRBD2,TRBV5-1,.,TGCGCCAGCAGCTGGTGGCCAGCGGGGGGTGAGGCCAAAAACATTCAGTACTTC,CASSWWPAGGEAKNIQYF